This TCR beta chain is from a study of CXCR3-negative and CXCR3-positive naive CD8 T cells (dated by TCRdb to the late 2010s). Regarding the study in general: In total, some 140 million TRB reads were obtained, corresponding to roughly 1.5 +/- 0.3 million reads per library. Diversity and physicochemical repertoire analyses were performed on around twelve donors pooled from two independent experiments. Naive subsets from about 5 donors and memory cells from 3 donors were included in the TRBV-TRBJ cluster analysis.

Sequenced using a NextSeq 550. The Human TCR Profiling Kit (MiLaboratory) was used to prepare UMI-labeled 5' RACE TRB cDNA libraries. The full amount of extracted RNA was used for cDNA synthesis, and the full amount of resulting cDNA was used for PCR amplification. Libraries were prepared in parallel with an identical number of PCR cycles. Per the original workflow: With a requirement of at least two reads per UMI, MIGEC and MiXCR extracted about 53,000 +/- 9,400 unique UMI-labeled TRB cDNA molecules per library. Each library averaged about 40,000 +/- 10,000 functional in-frame TRB CDR3 nucleotide clonotypes without stop codons. After each sample was downsampled to 5000 UMI-labeled TRB molecules, VDJtools was used to calculate diversity metrics such as normalized Shannon-Wiener and Chao1. VDJtools was used to calculate clonotype-size-weighted physicochemical properties of the central five CDR3 residues, namely interaction energy, strength, volume and Kidera factor 4. TCRdb reprocessed the reads and provides one entry for every CDR3 protein sequence; no DNA is given. TCRdb's processing, not the authors', yielded these V and J calls. In this sample's table one finds approximately 8,800 distinct CDR3 sequences. The ten largest clones capture approximately 2% of the sample.

General study outcomes and caveats: TRBV-TRBJ usage was similar between naive CXCR3-negative and CXCR3-positive cells from the same donor, while memory cells showed distinct patterns. CXCR3 expression partially decreased after cryopreservation, so most assays used freshly isolated PBMCs. TRB CDR3s from CXCR3-positive naive cells showed higher hydrophobicity (lower Kidera factor 4), lower energy, and higher strength and volume indices than CXCR3-negative naive cells. Both naive subsets had comparably high repertoire diversity, while memory CD8+ T cells had much lower repertoire diversity. Because surface CD5, which has been linked to self-reactivity in mice, was comparable between naive subsets, TCR interaction strength was also inferred from TRB CDR3 physicochemical properties.

Each CD8+ T cell subset was flow-sorted in triplicate, and 300,000 or so cells per subset were placed directly into RLT lysis buffer. To keep memory contaminants out, a stringent definition of naive CD8+ T cells was applied: CD45RO-CCR7+CD27+CD95-. Using standard density gradient centrifugation, peripheral blood mononuclear cells were isolated from buffy coats. A FACSAria III was used to flow-sort naive CXCR3-negative and CXCR3-positive CD8+ T cells. Total RNA was extracted from sorted cells with an RNeasy Mini Kit. Frequency indicates this clonotype is medium-sized (0.01 to 0.1%); no count is kept. The target of this receptor is not known. Based on the germline V gene, the CDR1 and CDR2 sequences are ENHRY and SYGVKD. Measured from the cysteine to the phenylalanine, the CDR3 is 12 residues long. A DNA sequence was not provided.

Material: naive CXCR3+ CD8+ T cells from blood. This sample's cell subset or site label indicates: CD45RO-CCR7+CD27+CD95- naive CD8+ T cells expressing CXCR3 (TNR3+). The receptor chain draws on TRBV10-3 and TRBJ1-2. The TCR originated in a human donor in good health. Some clones in this sample may be carry-over from other donors' samples. The CDR3 region has the sequence CAIRDLVHGYTF.